Following are 23 T cell receptor beta chains from one sample sequenced in a study of T-cell memory formation after mild COVID-19 (dated by TCRdb to the early 2020s). The library was built by means of 5' RACE. The sequencer listed for this sample is Illumina NovaSeq 6000. The raw public data were reprocessed by TCRdb itself: fastp quality trimming at Q25, MiXCR clonotype calling, in-frame beta chains only. Rows matching on CDR3 protein sequence are summarized as one entry with the most common DNA and genes. A total of around 340,000 distinct CDR3 sequences appear in this sample, roughly an eighth of them only once. Jointly, the top ten make up roughly 20% of the sample. Sequencing was done on a sample of PBMCs or a T cell subset sorted from them (not recorded which). These receptors all stem from a man between 18 and 35 years old who had mild COVID-19 (a few samples of this study predate the infection). The sample titles of this study are shuffled in the database, so cell type and time point are left out; the donor was told from shared clones.

At least ten counts were recorded for this clonotype. The chain links TRBV9 to TRBJ2-3; D is unresolved. Germline CDR1 SGDLS, CDR2 YYNGEE. The CDR3 totals 12 residues. Trimming shortened V by 1 base and J by 2 bases, and 2 bases separated the two germline ends. Here the CDR3 reads CASSVSTDTQYF. CDR3 bases: TGTGCCAGCAGCGTATCCACAGATACGCAGTATTTT.

The table lists this clonotype with many counts. The rearrangement joins TRBV7-6 to TRBJ2-3, with D possibly TRBD2 on 6 matching bases. Between the trimmed V and J ends, which lost 3 bases and 4 bases, there was a span of 8 bases. The CDR3 has 13 residues. Germline V gives CDR1 SGHVS, CDR2 FNYEAQ. This CDR3 reads CASSFGGSDTQYF. The DNA of the CDR3 is TGTGCCAGCAGCTTCGGGGGATCAGATACGCAGTATTTT.

The gene calls are TRBV5-1 and TRBJ2-1; 10 bases match TRBD1. The CDR3 runs to 15 residues. CDR1 is SGHRS and CDR2 is YFSETQ in the germline V gene. Trimming removed 0 bases from V and 6 bases from J; junction bases left unmatched: 3. CDR3 coding DNA: TGCGCCAGCAGCTTGGCCGGGGACAGGGGCAATGAGCAGTTCTTC. Residues: CASSLAGDRGNEQFF.

This clonotype was detected only a few times. The chain combines TRBV5-1 with TRBJ2-1, with 8 bases fitting TRBD1. V gave up 0 bases and J gave up 9 bases; unmatched junction bases: 11. Germline V lookup: CDR1 SGHRS, CDR2 YFSETQ. This CDR3 is 16 amino acids long. The CDR3 protein is CASSLDGRGQVIEQFF. CDR3 bases: TGCGCCAGCAGCTTGGATGGCAGGGGGCAAGTGATTGAGCAGTTCTTC.

The chain carries TRBV20-1 and TRBJ2-1, with TRBD2 matching 7 bases. V shed 2 bases, J shed 8 bases, and the junction held 3 bases outside the gene matches. The CDR3 loop spans 12 amino acids. Per the germline V gene, CDR1 is DFQATT and CDR2 is SNEGSKA (reference sequence). CDR3 in DNA: TGCAGTGCTAGACTTGGGGGGGATGAGCAGTTCTTC. Translated: CSARLGGDEQFF.

This clonotype was observed a few times. V gene TRBV5-1 combines with J gene TRBJ2-1, with D tentatively TRBD1 (5 bases). V shed 0 bases and J shed 0 bases, with 7 bases lying between them. The CDR3 runs 15 residues. Germline V gene lookup returns CDR1 SGHRS and CDR2 YFSETQ. The CDR3 DNA sequence: TGCGCCAGCAGCTTGGTAGGGGACTCCTACAATGAGCAGTTCTTC. Protein product: CASSLVGDSYNEQFF.

This chain uses TRBV9 with TRBJ2-5; D tentatively fits TRBD1 or TRBD2 (7 bases each). Germline V gene lookup returns CDR1 SGDLS and CDR2 YYNGEE. Trimming took off 2 bases at V and 2 bases at J, with 10 bases between the two ends. The CDR3 runs 14 residues. The CDR3 nucleotides read TGTGCCAGCAGCGTCAGGGGGGGACAAGAGACCCAGTACTTC. Protein sequence: CASSVRGGQETQYF.

This clonotype was counted a few times. J is TRBJ2-1 and V is TRBV7-8, with 12 bases that match TRBD1. The J segment lost 7 bases and the V segment lost 5 bases, leaving 9 bases of the junction unmatched. CDR3 length: 16 amino acids. From germline, CDR1 is SGHVS and CDR2 FQNEAQ. CDR3 sequence: CASSPPGTGGQNEQFF. The CDR3 DNA is TGTGCCAGCAGCCCCCCCGGGACAGGGGGCCAAAATGAGCAGTTCTTC.

The rearrangement uses TRBV6-5 and TRBJ2-5, with 10 bases identical to TRBD1. Germline CDR1 reads MNHEY; CDR2 reads SVGAGI. V was clipped by 8 bases and J by 4 bases; unmatched bases: 4. The CDR3 totals 13 residues. CDR3 residues: CASRQGAGETQYF. The CDR3 DNA reads as TGTGCCAGCCGACAGGGGGCGGGAGAGACCCAGTACTTC.

The chain couples TRBV5-6 to TRBJ1-5, with TRBD1 matching 7 bases. Trimming at V came to 3 bases and at J to 3 bases, leaving 3 bases not matched to a gene. The CDR3 has 14 amino acids. CDR1 is SGHDT, CDR2 YYEEEE, per germline. CDR3 coding DNA: TGTGCCAGCAGCTCGGGGACAGTCAATCAGCCCCAGCATTTT. Amino acids: CASSSGTVNQPQHF.

The rearrangement links TRBV15 to TRBJ2-3; 8 bases align to TRBD1. CDR1 and CDR2 from the germline V gene are LNHNV and YYDKDF (reference sequence). Trimming cost V 1 base and J 0 bases; bases outside gene matches: 21. This CDR3 region has 22 residues. The CDR3 loop is CATSRGMGSGGTPVPSTDTQYF. The DNA for the CDR3 is TGTGCCACCAGCAGAGGGATGGGGTCAGGGGGCACACCTGTTCCTAGCACAGATACGCAGTATTTT.

This clonotype was picked up a small number of times. The V and J genes are TRBV24-1 and TRBJ2-1; D is possibly TRBD1 (5 bases). The germline CDR1 and CDR2 sequences are KGHDR and SFDVKD. CDR3 length: 15 residues. V dropped 4 bases and J dropped 0 bases, with 9 bases sitting between them. The CDR3 sequence: CATSDPDSSYNEQFF. The CDR3 DNA reads as TGTGCCACCAGTGACCCAGACAGCTCCTACAATGAGCAGTTCTTC.

The chain recombines TRBV30 with TRBJ1-1; no definite D call. This CDR3 has 11 residues. The germline V and J ends were trimmed by 2 bases and 4 bases, with 5 bases remaining between them. CDR1 and CDR2 (germline): GTSNPN, SVGIG (reference sequence). The CDR3 is CAWSQATEAFF. The CDR3, as DNA: TGTGCCTGGAGTCAGGCCACTGAAGCTTTCTTT.

The genes are TRBV5-1 and TRBJ2-3; D unresolved. In germline, CDR1 is SGHRS, CDR2 YFSETQ. V lost 2 bases to trimming and J lost 4 bases, with 14 bases between them. The CDR3 sequence is 15 residues long. In DNA, the CDR3 is TGCGCCAGCAGCTTAGGGATATGGGGTGCAGATACGCAGTATTTT. Its translation: CASSLGIWGADTQYF.

This clonotype was observed a few times. The rearrangement uses TRBV12-3 or TRBV12-4 and TRBJ1-5; D unresolved. V lost 5 bases to trimming and J lost 5 bases, with 13 bases between them. This CDR3 region has 14 residues. CDR3 nucleotides: TGTGCCAGCAGTCCCGACATCTTGTATCAGCCCCAGCATTTT. It is translated as CASSPDILYQPQHF.

V is TRBV12-3 or TRBV12-4 and J is TRBJ2-1; 8 bases line up with TRBD1. V shed 6 bases, J shed 3 bases, and the junction held 10 bases outside the gene matches. The CDR3 runs to 16 residues. As DNA, the CDR3 is TGTGCCAGCAGCGAAGGGACAGGTCAAATCTACAATGAGCAGTTCTTC. Protein product: CASSEGTGQIYNEQFF.

The rearrangement uses TRBV20-1 and TRBJ2-2; the match to TRBD2 covers 10 bases. With V trimmed by 1 base and J by 5 bases, 4 bases remained unmatched. The CDR3 consists of 15 residues. The germline gives CDR1 DFQATT, CDR2 SNEGSKA (reference sequence). The CDR3 region is CSARVTAGGTGELFF. CDR3 coding DNA: TGCAGTGCTAGAGTAACAGCGGGGGGGACCGGGGAGCTGTTTTTT.

The J gene is TRBJ2-5, the V gene TRBV27; 10 bases map to TRBD2. Germline trimming cut 8 bases from V and 7 bases from J; bases unmatched to any gene: 13. The CDR3 is made up of 15 amino acids. Germline V gives CDR1 MNHEY, CDR2 SMNVEV (reference sequence). The CDR3 protein is CASASLAGGRRTQYF. The DNA for the CDR3 is TGTGCCAGCGCTTCTTTAGCGGGGGGCCGGAGGACCCAGTACTTC.

V usage is TRBV6-5 and J usage is TRBJ2-2; 7 nucleotides agree with TRBD1. Unmatched junction bases numbered 4, after V lost 8 bases and J lost 4 bases. Germline loops: CDR1 MNHEY, CDR2 SVGAGI. The CDR3 has 13 residues. For the CDR3, the DNA is TGTGCCAGCCCTTACAGGGGCACCGGGGAGCTGTTTTTT. Residues: CASPYRGTGELFF.

In its sample, this clonotype was seen a few times. The chain recombines TRBV4-2 with TRBJ1-1; 8 bases are shared with TRBD1. Germline assignment: CDR1 LGHNA and CDR2 YNFKEQ. The CDR3 loop spans 16 amino acids. Trimming took 0 bases from V and 3 from J; bases not matched to a gene: 6. CDR3 loop: CASSQDIAGGYTEAFF. CDR3 in DNA: TGTGCCAGCAGCCAAGATATAGCAGGGGGCTACACTGAAGCTTTCTTT.

The chain uses TRBV2 and TRBJ2-3; D is perhaps TRBD1 (5 bases). The V gene lost 1 base and the J gene lost 0 bases, with 8 bases spanning the gap. The CDR3 extends over 15 amino acids. CDR1 SNHLY and CDR2 FYNNEI come from the germline V gene. The CDR3 is CASSEGGASTDTQYF. The CDR3 DNA reads as TGTGCCAGCAGTGAAGGTGGGGCTAGCACAGATACGCAGTATTTT.

This clonotype was seen a handful of times. J is TRBJ1-3 and V is TRBV3-1; the D is unclear. Germline CDR1 and CDR2: LGHDT and YNNKEL (reference sequence). The CDR3 has 15 residues. Trimming stripped 0 bases from V and 5 bases from J, with 11 bases between. The CDR3 sequence is CASSQDADLRNTIYF. The DNA for the CDR3 is TGTGCCAGCAGCCAAGACGCGGACCTGAGAAACACCATATATTTT.

This clonotype has ten or more counts. J is TRBJ1-5 and V is TRBV12-3 or TRBV12-4; D not certain. This CDR3 spans 12 amino acids. The ends were cut back, 6 bases at V and 4 bases at J, with 7 bases in the middle. Here the CDR3 DNA reads TGTGCCAGCAGCCCGATTAATCAGCCCCAGCATTTT. Translation: CASSPINQPQHF.